This T cell receptor beta chain was profiled in a study of cytomegalovirus exposure and HLA in healthy donors. CDR3 size: 16 residues. V was shortened by 4 bases and J by 3 bases, with 19 bases between the two germline ends. CDR1 and CDR2 (germline): LGHNA, YSLEER. The data were produced by immunoSEQ multiplex PCR, yet TCRdb's version contains in-frame clones alone and is incomplete. The sample lists 150,000 to 200,000 clones, more than 75% occurring once. The receptor's source is a woman aged 25 to 39 in good health and CMV-seronegative. The source material was PBMCs. The chain is built from TRBV4-3 and TRBJ2-7; TRBD1 is a possible D gene (5 bases). The CDR3 loop reads CASSPSRDKISYEQYF. CDR3 coding DNA: TGCGCCAGCAGCCCTTCCAGGGATAAGATCAGCTACGAGCAGTACTTC.